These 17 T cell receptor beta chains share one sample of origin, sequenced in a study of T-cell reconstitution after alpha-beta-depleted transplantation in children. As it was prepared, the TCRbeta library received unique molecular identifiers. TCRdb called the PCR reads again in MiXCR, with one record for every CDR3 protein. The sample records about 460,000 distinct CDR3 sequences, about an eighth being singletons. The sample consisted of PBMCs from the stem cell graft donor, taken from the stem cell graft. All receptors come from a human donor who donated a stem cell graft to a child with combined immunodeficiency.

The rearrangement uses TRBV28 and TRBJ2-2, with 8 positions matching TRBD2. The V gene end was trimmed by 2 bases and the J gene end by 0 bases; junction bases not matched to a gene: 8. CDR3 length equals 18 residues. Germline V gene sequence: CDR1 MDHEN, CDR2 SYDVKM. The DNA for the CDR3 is TGTGCCAGCAGTTTAATGCCGGGACTAGGGGCGAACACCGGGGAGCTGTTTTTT. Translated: CASSLMPGLGANTGELFF.

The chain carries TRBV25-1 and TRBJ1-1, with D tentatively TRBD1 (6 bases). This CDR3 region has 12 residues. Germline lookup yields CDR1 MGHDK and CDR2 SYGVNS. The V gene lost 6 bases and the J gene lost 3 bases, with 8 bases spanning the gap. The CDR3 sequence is CASRGGHTEAFF. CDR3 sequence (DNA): TGTGCCAGCAGGGGGGGGCACACTGAAGCTTTCTTT.

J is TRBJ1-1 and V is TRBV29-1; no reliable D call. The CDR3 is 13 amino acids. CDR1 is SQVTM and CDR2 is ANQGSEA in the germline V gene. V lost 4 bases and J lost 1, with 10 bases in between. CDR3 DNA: TGCAGCGTTGTTGGCCACGCGAACACTGAAGCTTTCTTT. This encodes CSVVGHANTEAFF.

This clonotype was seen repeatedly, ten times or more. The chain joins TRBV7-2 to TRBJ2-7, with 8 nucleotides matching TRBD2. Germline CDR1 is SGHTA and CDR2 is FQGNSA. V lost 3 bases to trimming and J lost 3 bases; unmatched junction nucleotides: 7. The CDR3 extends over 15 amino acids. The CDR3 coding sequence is TGTGCCAGCAGCTTGAAAGCTAGCGGGTTCTACGAGCAGTACTTC. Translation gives CASSLKASGFYEQYF.

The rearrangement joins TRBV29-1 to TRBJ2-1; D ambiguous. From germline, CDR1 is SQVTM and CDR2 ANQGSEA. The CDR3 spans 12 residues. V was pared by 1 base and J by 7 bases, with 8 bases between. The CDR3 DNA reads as TGCAGCGTTGAAGTCCGACTTAATGAGCAGTTCTTC. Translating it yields CSVEVRLNEQFF.

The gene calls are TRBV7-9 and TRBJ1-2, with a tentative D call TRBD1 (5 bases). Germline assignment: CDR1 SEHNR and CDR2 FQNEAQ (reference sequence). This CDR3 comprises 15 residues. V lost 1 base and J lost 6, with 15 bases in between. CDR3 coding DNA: TGTGCCAGCAGCTTAGGTCCCTACCAAGGGGATGGCTACACCTTC. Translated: CASSLGPYQGDGYTF.

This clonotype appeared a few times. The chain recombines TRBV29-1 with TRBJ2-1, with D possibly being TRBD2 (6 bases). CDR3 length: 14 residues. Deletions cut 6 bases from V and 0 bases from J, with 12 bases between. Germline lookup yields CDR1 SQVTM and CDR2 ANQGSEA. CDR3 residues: CSVLAESSYNEQFF. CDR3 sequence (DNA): TGCAGCGTCTTAGCGGAGAGCTCCTACAATGAGCAGTTCTTC.

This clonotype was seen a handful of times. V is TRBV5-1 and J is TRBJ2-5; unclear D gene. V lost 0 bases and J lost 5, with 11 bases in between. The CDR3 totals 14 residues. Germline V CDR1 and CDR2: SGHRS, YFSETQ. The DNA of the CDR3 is TGCGCCAGCAGCTTGGTGTTAGGGTGGGAGACCCAGTACTTC. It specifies CASSLVLGWETQYF.

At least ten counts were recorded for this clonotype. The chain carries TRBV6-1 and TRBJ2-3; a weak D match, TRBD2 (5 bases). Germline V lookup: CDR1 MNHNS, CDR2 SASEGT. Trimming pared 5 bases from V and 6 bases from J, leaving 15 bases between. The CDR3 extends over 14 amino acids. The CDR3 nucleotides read TGTGCCAGCAGTCGGGATCTCTCCGGGGATACGCAGTATTTT. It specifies CASSRDLSGDTQYF.

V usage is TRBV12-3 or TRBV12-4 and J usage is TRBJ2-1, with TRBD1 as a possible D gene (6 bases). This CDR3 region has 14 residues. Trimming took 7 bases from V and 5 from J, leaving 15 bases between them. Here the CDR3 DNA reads TGTGCCAGCAAGACAGGATCGTCCAACAATGAGCAGTTCTTC. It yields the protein CASKTGSSNNEQFF.

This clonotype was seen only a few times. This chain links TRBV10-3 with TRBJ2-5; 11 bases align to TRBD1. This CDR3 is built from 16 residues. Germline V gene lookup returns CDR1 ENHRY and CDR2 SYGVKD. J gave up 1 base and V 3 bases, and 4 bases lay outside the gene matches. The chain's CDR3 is CAISDGTGGAQETQYF. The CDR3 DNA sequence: TGTGCCATCAGTGACGGGACAGGGGGTGCCCAAGAGACCCAGTACTTC.

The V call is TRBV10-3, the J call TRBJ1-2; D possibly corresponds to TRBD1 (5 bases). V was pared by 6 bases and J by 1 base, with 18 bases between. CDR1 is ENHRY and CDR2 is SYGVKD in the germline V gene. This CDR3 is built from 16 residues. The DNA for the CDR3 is TGTGCCATCAGCGATGGCGGGGACCTAAATAACTATGGCTACACCTTC. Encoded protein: CAISDGGDLNNYGYTF.

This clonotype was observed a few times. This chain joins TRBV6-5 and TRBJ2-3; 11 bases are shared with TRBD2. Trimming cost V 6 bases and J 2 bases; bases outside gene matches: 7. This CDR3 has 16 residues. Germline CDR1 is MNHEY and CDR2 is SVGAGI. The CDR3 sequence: CASRAVAGGITDTQYF. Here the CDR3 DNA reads TGTGCCAGCAGGGCTGTAGCGGGGGGGATCACAGATACGCAGTATTTT.

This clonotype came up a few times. The chain's CDR3 is CASSHGLSNSGTSYNEQFF. The CDR3 coding sequence is TGCGCCAGCAGCCACGGGCTGAGCAATAGCGGCACATCCTACAATGAGCAGTTCTTC. V and J are TRBV4-3 and TRBJ2-1, with D possibly matching TRBD2 (6 bases). V lost 3 bases and J lost 1, with 22 bases in between. Germline CDR1 is LGHNA and CDR2 is YSLEER. The CDR3 spans 19 residues.

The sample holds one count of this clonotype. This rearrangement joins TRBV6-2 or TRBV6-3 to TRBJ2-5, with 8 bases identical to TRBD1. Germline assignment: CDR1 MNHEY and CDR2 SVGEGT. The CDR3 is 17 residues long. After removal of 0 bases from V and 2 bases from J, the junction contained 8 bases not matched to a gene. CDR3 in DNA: TGTGCCAGCAGTTACTCCGTCGACAGGGGTGCTCAAGAGACCCAGTACTTC. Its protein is CASSYSVDRGAQETQYF.

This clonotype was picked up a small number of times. The CDR3 reads CSVEVLAGGQFF. CDR3 in DNA: TGCAGCGTTGAAGTACTAGCGGGGGGGCAGTTCTTC. V gene TRBV29-1 combines with J gene TRBJ2-1; 12 bases match TRBD2. This CDR3 contains 12 residues. With V trimmed by 1 base and J by 12 bases, 1 base remained unmatched. CDR1 is SQVTM, CDR2 ANQGSEA, per germline.

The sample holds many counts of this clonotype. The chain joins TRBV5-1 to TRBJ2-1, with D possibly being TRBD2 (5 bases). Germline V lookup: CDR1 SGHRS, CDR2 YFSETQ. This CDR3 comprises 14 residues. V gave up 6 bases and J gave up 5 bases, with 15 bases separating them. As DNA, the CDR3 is TGCGCCAGCATGGTTCGGGGATCAGACAATGAGCAGTTCTTC. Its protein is CASMVRGSDNEQFF.